The rows below give T cell receptor beta chains drawn from one sample of a study of blood T cell repertoires in COVID-19. Here immunoSEQ multiplex PCR was the method, and the copy in TCRdb shows in-frame clones only, minus some. The table has 150,000 to 200,000 clones, over 70% seen once. Sequencing was carried out using PBMCs or T cells enriched from blood (not recorded which). These TCRs come from a man aged 50 to 60 who had recovered from COVID-19. Both conserved end residues are part of each CDR3. The D gene is left open where the match is weak. For some rows the clone size is stated as once, few or many, or as a class when expanded; others skip it.

j_call	v_call	clone_size	d_call	cdr3_length	cdr3_nt	cdr3_aa
TRBJ1-4	TRBV25-1	-	TRBD1	15	TGTGCCAGCACTGCAGGGGGTCAGGGTAATGAAAAACTGTTTTTT	CASTAGGQGNEKLFF
TRBJ1-5	TRBV5-8	once	-	14	TGTGCCAGCAACTGGGCCTCGGCGCATCAGCCCCAGCATTTT	CASNWASAHQPQHF
TRBJ1-4	TRBV7-8	-	TRBD1	15	TGTGCCAGCAGCTCGGGACAGGGAACTAATGAAAAACTGTTTTTT	CASSSGQGTNEKLFF
TRBJ2-2	TRBV5-4	-	TRBD2	16	TGTGCCAGCAGCCTCAGCGGGGGGGCCAAGCCCGGGGAGCTGTTTTTT	CASSLSGGAKPGELFF
TRBJ2-1	TRBV25-1	-	-	14	TGTGCCAGCAGTGAATTGGGGACTCGCAATGAGCAGTTCTTC	CASSELGTRNEQFF
TRBJ1-2	TRBV7-8	-	TRBD1	15	TGTGCCAGCAGCTTAGCGGGGACAGGAATATATGGCTACACCTTC	CASSLAGTGIYGYTF
TRBJ1-4	TRBV28	-	-	15	TGTGCCACCGCCCCATCCGGGGGGTATAATGAAAAACTGTTTTTT	CATAPSGGYNEKLFF
TRBJ1-2	TRBV2	-	TRBD1	16	TGTGCCAGCAGCCCAAGGTCGGGGACAGGGGGTTATGGCTACACCTTC	CASSPRSGTGGYGYTF
TRBJ2-2	TRBV21-1	-	-	20	TGTGCCAGCAGCAAAGGATCCGGGACAGGGGAGGGTCGTTGCACCGGGGAGCTGTTTTTT	CASSKGSGTGEGRCTGELFF
TRBJ1-2	TRBV2	-	-	13	TGTGCCACCACGACAGAGCTCGGCTATGGCTACACCTTC	CATTTELGYGYTF
TRBJ2-2	TRBV24-1	-	-	13	TGTGCCACCAGTTCGCCAGAGGCCGGGGAGCTGTTTTTT	CATSSPEAGELFF
TRBJ2-1	TRBV4-2	-	-	15	TGTGCCAGCAGCTTAGCGACAGGTGCATTGGATGAGCAGTTCTTC	CASSLATGALDEQFF